The rows below give T cell receptor beta chains drawn from one sample of a study of somatic mutations in cytotoxic T cells in rheumatoid arthritis. The repertoire was sequenced with immunoSEQ multiplex PCR; TCRdb's copy has only in-frame clones and lacks some. Seen here are 15,000 to 20,000 clones, around 70% observed once, and the top ten hold less than 25%. The sequencing input was CD8+ T cells sorted from blood. These receptors originate from a woman aged 60-75 years in good health. CDR3s include the opening cysteine and the closing phenylalanine or tryptophan. The order of the fields is clone size, J gene, CDR3 length, D gene, V gene, CDR3 DNA, CDR3 protein. The D gene is left open where the match is weak. Clone size appears in some rows only: once, few, many, or a class for an expanded clone.

size: .; J: TRBJ2-2; length: 17; D: TRBD1; V: TRBV4-1; DNA: TGCGCCAGCAGCCAAGATCCGGGACAGGGGCAGACCGGGGAGCTGTTTTTT; CDR3: CASSQDPGQGQTGELFF
size: few; J: TRBJ1-1; length: 12; D: .; V: TRBV19; DNA: TGTGCCAGTTCAACAGGGAACACTGAAGCTTTCTTT; CDR3: CASSTGNTEAFF
size: .; J: TRBJ1-2; length: 15; D: .; V: TRBV19; DNA: TGTGCCAGTAGTCCAGCGGGGGGGGCCGGGTATGGCTACACCTTC; CDR3: CASSPAGGAGYGYTF
size: once; J: TRBJ1-1; length: 14; D: .; V: TRBV7-8; DNA: TGTGCCAGCAGCTTAGGTGGCAGGGGCACTGAAGCTTTCTTT; CDR3: CASSLGGRGTEAFF
size: .; J: TRBJ2-1; length: 15; D: .; V: TRBV7-9; DNA: TGTGCCAGCAGCCCCCCTATTCCCACTGACAATGAGCAGTTCTTC; CDR3: CASSPPIPTDNEQFF
size: .; J: TRBJ2-7; length: 15; D: TRBD2; V: TRBV7-2; DNA: TGTGCCAGCAGCTTAGCTGGGGGGGATGCCTACGAGCAGTACTTC; CDR3: CASSLAGGDAYEQYF
size: .; J: TRBJ2-7; length: 16; D: .; V: TRBV21-1; DNA: TGTGCCAGCAGCAGTCCAGGATTGACAGATTCCCAAGAGCAGTACTTC; CDR3: CASSSPGLTDSQEQYF
size: .; J: TRBJ1-1; length: 12; D: .; V: TRBV30; DNA: TGTGCCTGGAGGAGGGGTAACACTGAAGCTTTCTTT; CDR3: CAWRRGNTEAFF
size: .; J: TRBJ2-2; length: 13; D: TRBD1; V: TRBV7-9; DNA: TGTGCCAGCAGCGGACAGGGGACCGGGGAGCTGTTTTTT; CDR3: CASSGQGTGELFF
size: .; J: TRBJ1-3; length: 12; D: .; V: TRBV5-1; DNA: TGCGCCAGCAGCTCCAACAGTGGCACCATATATTTT; CDR3: CASSSNSGTIYF
size: .; J: TRBJ1-4; length: 15; D: .; V: TRBV5-1; DNA: TGCGCCAGCAGCCCGGCGGGAGGAGCTTTTGAAAAACTGTTTTTT; CDR3: CASSPAGGAFEKLFF
size: few; J: TRBJ2-5; length: 20; D: TRBD2; V: TRBV2; DNA: TGTGCCAGCAGCAACGTCCCGGACGGGGGTAGCGGGAGCTGGCAAGAGACCCAGTACTTC; CDR3: CASSNVPDGGSGSWQETQYF
size: .; J: TRBJ1-5; length: 13; D: .; V: TRBV2; DNA: TGTGCCAGCGGGGGGAATAGCAATCAGCCCCAGCATTTT; CDR3: CASGGNSNQPQHF
size: .; J: TRBJ1-1; length: 15; D: .; V: TRBV6-5; DNA: TGTGCCAGCACTCAAAGGGCGGGAGTGAACACTGAAGCTTTCTTT; CDR3: CASTQRAGVNTEAFF
size: .; J: TRBJ2-1; length: 12; D: .; V: TRBV13; DNA: TGTGCCAGCAGCATGGACGGCCCCGAGCAGTTCTTC; CDR3: CASSMDGPEQFF
size: few; J: TRBJ1-2; length: 14; D: .; V: TRBV7-2; DNA: TGTGCCAGCAGCGACCGACGCGAACGCCATCGCTACACCTTC; CDR3: CASSDRRERHRYTF
size: .; J: TRBJ1-1; length: 15; D: .; V: TRBV6-1; DNA: TGTGCCAGCAGTGAAGGGGTTGGGCTTGGAACTGAAGCTTTCTTT; CDR3: CASSEGVGLGTEAFF
size: .; J: TRBJ1-4; length: 12; D: .; V: TRBV10-2; DNA: TGCGCCAGCAGTGTGGATCCGGAAAAACTGTTTTTT; CDR3: CASSVDPEKLFF
size: .; J: TRBJ2-7; length: 14; D: .; V: TRBV11-2; DNA: TGTGCCAGCAGCTCAATGGACGGACCCTACGAGCAGTACTTC; CDR3: CASSSMDGPYEQYF
size: once; J: TRBJ1-1; length: 14; D: .; V: TRBV27; DNA: TGTGCCAGCAGTCCAGTCAGAGTGAACACTGAAGCTTTCTTT; CDR3: CASSPVRVNTEAFF
size: .; J: TRBJ1-6; length: 15; D: TRBD1; V: TRBV5-1; DNA: TGCGCCAGCAGCTTGGGACAGGGGAATAATTCACCCCTCCACTTT; CDR3: CASSLGQGNNSPLHF
size: .; J: TRBJ2-3; length: 14; D: .; V: TRBV11-2; DNA: TGTGCCAGCAGCGGGGGGGCGGTGGTAGATACGCAGTATTTT; CDR3: CASSGGAVVDTQYF
size: .; J: TRBJ1-1; length: 13; D: .; V: TRBV10-2; DNA: TGCGCCAGCAGTGGAGCAACCGTTTACGAAGCTTTCTTT; CDR3: CASSGATVYEAFF
size: .; J: TRBJ1-2; length: 17; D: .; V: TRBV21-1; DNA: TGTGCCAGCAGCAAAAAATCAGACAGGGGGCAAAGTAGAGGCTACACCTTC; CDR3: CASSKKSDRGQSRGYTF
size: .; J: TRBJ2-7; length: 15; D: TRBD2; V: TRBV11-2; DNA: TGTGCCAGCAGCTTAAGCGGGGGCTCCTCCTACGAGCAGTACTTC; CDR3: CASSLSGGSSYEQYF
size: .; J: TRBJ1-3; length: 13; D: TRBD1; V: TRBV6-5; DNA: TGTGCCAGCAGCTCTGGACAGGCGCACACCATATATTTT; CDR3: CASSSGQAHTIYF
size: .; J: TRBJ2-1; length: 16; D: TRBD1; V: TRBV19; DNA: TGTGCCAGTAGTAACCCCGGGACAGGACCCTACAATGAGCAGTTCTTC; CDR3: CASSNPGTGPYNEQFF
size: medium-sized; J: TRBJ1-2; length: 12; D: TRBD1; V: TRBV19; DNA: TGTGCCAGTATGGGACAGGGTTCTGGCTACACCTTC; CDR3: CASMGQGSGYTF
size: .; J: TRBJ2-7; length: 15; D: .; V: TRBV19; DNA: TGTGCCAGTAGTATAGGGGCTTCCTTCCCCTACGAGCAGTACTTC; CDR3: CASSIGASFPYEQYF
size: .; J: TRBJ2-2; length: 14; D: .; V: TRBV27; DNA: TGTGCCAGCAGTTCGACAGGCTTGGGCGGGGAGCTGTTTTTT; CDR3: CASSSTGLGGELFF
size: few; J: TRBJ2-7; length: 16; D: TRBD1; V: TRBV7-9; DNA: TGTGCCAGCAGGCCTCCCGGACAGGGGGCAGTGTACGAGCAGTACTTC; CDR3: CASRPPGQGAVYEQYF
size: .; J: TRBJ2-7; length: 14; D: TRBD1; V: TRBV6-1; DNA: TGTGCCAGCAGTCCCCGGACAGGTTTTTACGAGCAGTACTTC; CDR3: CASSPRTGFYEQYF
size: .; J: TRBJ1-5; length: 16; D: TRBD1; V: TRBV2; DNA: TGTGCCAGCAGTATAGGGACAGGGGAAAGGGTACAGCCCCAGCATTTT; CDR3: CASSIGTGERVQPQHF
size: .; J: TRBJ1-1; length: 16; D: TRBD1; V: TRBV2; DNA: TGTGCCAGCAGGACAAACAGGGGACTCGGGAACACTGAAGCTTTCTTT; CDR3: CASRTNRGLGNTEAFF
size: .; J: TRBJ1-1; length: 12; D: .; V: TRBV29-1; DNA: TGCAGCGTTGACACCTTTAACACTGAAGCTTTCTTT; CDR3: CSVDTFNTEAFF
size: .; J: TRBJ1-2; length: 14; D: .; V: TRBV13; DNA: TGTGCCAGCAGCCCAAACCAGGGGCACTATGGCTACACCTTC; CDR3: CASSPNQGHYGYTF
size: .; J: TRBJ2-1; length: 13; D: .; V: TRBV7-6; DNA: TGTGCCAGCAGCTTGGGCGGGGGCGGAGAGCAGTTCTTC; CDR3: CASSLGGGGEQFF
size: .; J: TRBJ2-1; length: 14; D: TRBD1; V: TRBV30; DNA: TGTGCCTGGAGGGACAGGGGGCAAATAAATGAGCAGTTCTTC; CDR3: CAWRDRGQINEQFF
size: once; J: TRBJ1-5; length: 13; D: .; V: TRBV4-1; DNA: TGCGCCAGCAGCCAAGACAGGGGACAGCCCCAGCATTTT; CDR3: CASSQDRGQPQHF
size: .; J: TRBJ1-1; length: 14; D: .; V: TRBV19; DNA: TGTGCCAGTAGTATACCGGGGGAGGACACTGAAGCTTTCTTT; CDR3: CASSIPGEDTEAFF